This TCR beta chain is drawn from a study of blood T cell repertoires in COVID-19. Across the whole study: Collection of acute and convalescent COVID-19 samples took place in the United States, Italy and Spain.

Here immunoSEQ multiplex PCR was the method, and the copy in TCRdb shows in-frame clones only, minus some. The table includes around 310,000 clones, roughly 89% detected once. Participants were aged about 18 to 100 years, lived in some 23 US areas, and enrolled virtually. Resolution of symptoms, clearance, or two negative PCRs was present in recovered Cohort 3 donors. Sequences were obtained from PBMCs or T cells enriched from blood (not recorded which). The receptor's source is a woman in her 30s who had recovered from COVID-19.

The CDR3 nucleotides are TGCAGCGCCAAAACCGGGACTAGCAGTCAAGAGACCCAGTACTTC. Its translation: CSAKTGTSSQETQYF. This chain links TRBV29-1 with TRBJ2-5, with 9 bases lining up with TRBD2. The CDR3 length is 15 residues. CDR1 is SQVTM, CDR2 ANQGSEA, per germline. V lost 7 bases to trimming and J lost 2 bases; unmatched junction nucleotides: 11.